This paragraph covers one TCR beta chain sequence. TCRdb's table, derived via immunoSEQ multiplex PCR, lists solely in-frame clones and lacks some. The table shows about 2.2 million clones, with 80% to 95% occurring only once. As defined, naive CD8 cells were CD45RO-negative and positively selected for CCR7, with terminally differentiated effector memory CD45RA+ cells excluded. Healthy HIV-negative adults with no recent acute infections or vaccinations were recruited as donors. Per the germline V gene, CDR1 is SGHNT and CDR2 is YYREEE (reference sequence). This CDR3 contains 14 residues. Trimming took off 2 bases at V and 8 bases at J, with 16 bases between the two ends. The record originates from a study of shared clonotypes between healthy human individuals.

Sequencing was carried out using naive CD8+ T cells from PBMCs. The sequence was obtained from a man between 18 and 35 years old in good health. Some clones in this sample may be carry-over from other donors' samples. The rearrangement joins TRBV5-4 to TRBJ1-2; maybe TRBD1 (6 bases). The CDR3 loop is CASSFQGGGRGYTF. DNA for the CDR3: TGTGCCAGCAGCTTTCAAGGGGGGGGTAGAGGCTACACCTTC.